This entry lists 24 T cell receptor beta chains sequenced from one sample in a study of T cell changes during pregnancy in multiple sclerosis. Produced via immunoSEQ multiplex PCR; TCRdb's table is partial and in-frame only. The sample carries tens of thousands of clones, 85% to 95% recorded once. This sample comprised CD4+ T cells from peripheral blood mononuclear cells, obtained in the second trimester of pregnancy. All receptors derive from a female donor with multiple sclerosis, enrolled in a pregnancy study.

Turning to this clone: An end of the junction does not agree with germline; a read error may underlie this. The CDR3 loop reads CSARTGGSVF. The CDR3 DNA reads TGCAGTGCTCGGACAGGCGGTTCAGTCTTC. The chain carries TRBV20-1 and TRBJ1-2; TRBD1 agrees at 7 bases. Per the germline V gene, CDR1 is DFQATT and CDR2 is SNEGSKA (reference sequence). The CDR3 extends over 10 amino acids.

V gene TRBV30 combines with J gene TRBJ2-3; 9 nucleotides align to TRBD1. The CDR3 has 15 amino acids. Trimming took 3 bases from V and 1 from J; bases not matched to a gene: 5. CDR1 is GTSNPN, CDR2 SVGIG, per germline (reference sequence). The CDR3 nucleotides read TGTGCCTGGAGCGGAGGGACAGGGCGCACAGATACGCAGTATTTT. Translated, it gives CAWSGGTGRTDTQYF.

The chain employs TRBV29-1 and TRBJ1-1; tentatively, D is TRBD1 (6 bases). Trimming stripped 4 bases from V and 9 bases from J, with 18 bases between. CDR1 is SQVTM, CDR2 ANQGSEA, per germline. CDR3 length equals 13 residues. The CDR3 spells CSVARRQAYKAFF. The CDR3 bases are TGCAGCGTTGCTCGCCGACAGGCCTACAAAGCTTTCTTT.

The chain links TRBV19 to TRBJ2-1; perhaps TRBD2 as D (6 bases). CDR1 is LNHDA, CDR2 SQIVND, per germline (reference sequence). The CDR3 is made up of 16 amino acids. The V gene lost 5 bases and the J gene lost 0 bases, with 14 bases spanning the gap. The CDR3 sequence is CASSPAGISSYNEQFF. The DNA for the CDR3 is TGTGCCAGTAGTCCAGCGGGTATCAGCTCCTACAATGAGCAGTTCTTC.

The chain recombines TRBV2 with TRBJ1-4; 8 positions agree with TRBD1. V was pared by 6 bases and J by 4 bases, with 7 bases of the junction left unmatched. This CDR3 spans 15 amino acids. From germline, CDR1 is SNHLY and CDR2 FYNNEI. This CDR3 is CASSGQGYSNEKLFF. The CDR3 bases are TGTGCCAGCAGCGGACAGGGTTATAGTAATGAAAAACTGTTTTTT. The full variable domain, in which reference TRBV2 and TRBJ1-4 provide the parts outside the CDR3, is EPEVTQTPSHQVTQMGQEVILRCVPISNHLYFYWYRQILGQKVEFLVSFYNNEISEKSEIFDDQFSVERPDGSNFTLKIRSTKLEDSAMYFCASSGQGYSNEKLFFGSGTQLSVL.

This sequence joins TRBV19 and TRBJ1-2, with D possibly being TRBD1 (5 bases). The CDR3 is 12 residues long. Germline CDR1 LNHDA, CDR2 SQIVND (reference sequence). V lost 5 bases and J lost 2, with 6 bases in between. The CDR3 is CASSDRNYGYTF. For the CDR3, the DNA is TGTGCCAGTAGTGACAGAAACTATGGCTACACCTTC.

This clone turned up a few times. V usage is TRBV7-2 and J usage is TRBJ2-3; TRBD1 matches 7 bases. CDR1 is SGHTA and CDR2 is FQGNSA in the germline V gene. This CDR3 has 14 amino acids. V lost 5 bases and J lost 5; bases outside the gene matches: 7. The CDR3, as DNA: TGTGCCAGCAGCCGCCAAACAGGGGTAGATACGCAGTATTTT. Protein product: CASSRQTGVDTQYF.

The chain links TRBV9 to TRBJ1-6; 7 nucleotides line up with TRBD1. V gave up 5 bases and J gave up 9 bases; unmatched junction bases: 8. The CDR3 is 14 residues long. The germline V gene has CDR1 SGDLS and CDR2 YYNGEE. Here the CDR3 reads CASRRWDSLSPLHF. The CDR3 DNA is TGTGCCAGCAGGCGATGGGACAGTCTTTCACCCCTCCACTTT.

The chain employs TRBV6-6 and TRBJ2-3, with a tentative D call TRBD2 (6 bases). The V gene lost 11 bases and the J gene lost 6 bases, with 15 bases spanning the gap. CDR1 MNHNY and CDR2 SVGAGI come from the germline V gene (reference sequence). The CDR3 covers 12 residues. The chain's CDR3 is CAGSGEGDTQYF. The CDR3 bases are TGTGCCGGGTCGGGAGAGGGCGATACGCAGTATTTT.

This sequence joins TRBV6-5 and TRBJ1-1; 10 bases are shared with TRBD1. The germline gives CDR1 MNHEY, CDR2 SVGAGI. The CDR3 loop spans 15 amino acids. The V and J ends lost 6 bases and 4 bases, in that order; junction bases with no gene match: 8. In DNA form, the CDR3 reads TGTGCCAGCAGACCCAAACGGGACAGGGGCACTGAAGCTTTCTTT. Protein: CASRPKRDRGTEAFF.

V and J are TRBV28 and TRBJ1-4, with D unresolved. The V gene lost 3 bases and the J gene lost 4 bases, with 12 bases spanning the gap. Germline V gene data show CDR1 as MDHEN and CDR2 as SYDVKM. The CDR3 spans 15 residues. The CDR3 bases are TGTGCCAGCAGTTTTTCATCCGGGAATAATGAAAAACTGTTTTTT. As protein: CASSFSSGNNEKLFF. Supplemented by reference TRBV28 and TRBJ1-4, the full variable domain reads DVKVTQSSRYLVKRTGEKVFLECVQDMDHENMFWYRQDPGLGLRLIYFSYDVKMKEKGDIPEGYSVSREKKERFSLILESASTNQTSMYLCASSFSSGNNEKLFFGSGTQLSVL.

The V call is TRBV5-1, the J call TRBJ2-4, with a tentative D call TRBD2 (5 bases). V was cut by 0 bases and J by 2 bases, with 12 bases left in between. The CDR3 is 16 residues long. CDR1 and CDR2 (germline): SGHRS, YFSETQ. CDR3 residues: CASSLAGSGTKNIQYF. The CDR3 DNA follows: TGCGCCAGCAGCTTGGCAGGATCGGGGACCAAAAACATTCAGTACTTC.

This clone was picked up one time. The rearrangement uses TRBV5-4 and TRBJ2-7; D not certain. V lost 0 bases and J lost 2, with 6 bases in between. Germline values: CDR1 SGHNT, CDR2 YYREEE (reference sequence). The CDR3 has 13 amino acids. The CDR3 here is CASSLEPAYEQYF. Here the CDR3 DNA reads TGTGCCAGCAGCTTGGAACCAGCCTACGAGCAGTACTTC.

The chain joins TRBV5-1 to TRBJ2-7, with 11 bases aligning to TRBD2. The germline gives CDR1 SGHRS, CDR2 YFSETQ. V gave up 0 bases and J gave up 7 bases; unmatched junction bases: 6. The CDR3 spans 15 residues. Here the CDR3 DNA reads TGCGCCAGCAGCTTGGGACTAGCGGGGCTCTGGGAGCAGTACTTC. Its protein is CASSLGLAGLWEQYF.

This clone was seen only a few times. At one end the junction does not follow the germline gene, possibly because of a read error. J is TRBJ2-5 and V is TRBV7-7; 10 bases agree with TRBD1. Germline CDR1 and CDR2: SSHAT and FNYEAQ (reference sequence). The CDR3 totals 15 residues. CDR3 loop: CASSPGDRGQETQYF. The CDR3 bases are TGTGCTAGCAGCCCGGGGGACAGGGGTCAAGAGACCCAGTACTTC. The complete variable domain, with remaining parts taken from reference TRBV7-7 and TRBJ2-5, reads GAGVSQSPRYKVTKRGQDVTLRCDPISSHATLYWYQQALGQGPEFLTYFNYEAQPDKSGLPSDRFSAERPEGSISTLTIQRTEQRDSAMYRCASSPGDRGQETQYFGPGTRLLVL.

The rearrangement uses TRBV14 and TRBJ1-1; the match to TRBD1 covers 11 bases. Unmatched junction bases numbered 8, after V lost 4 bases and J lost 4 bases. The CDR3 sequence is 16 residues long. Germline V lookup: CDR1 SGHDN, CDR2 FVKESK. CDR3 sequence reads: CASSLDRGLVITEAFF. The CDR3 nucleotides are TGTGCCAGCAGCCTGGACAGGGGGCTGGTAATCACTGAAGCTTTCTTT.

The chain uses TRBV18 and TRBJ1-3; D not resolved. V lost 4 bases, J lost 0 bases, and 13 bases lay in between. The CDR3 contains 16 residues. CDR1 is KGHSH and CDR2 is LQKENI in the germline V gene. CDR3 loop: CASSREGLSSGNTIYF. CDR3 nucleotides: TGTGCCAGCTCACGCGAGGGCCTTTCCTCTGGAAACACCATATATTTT.

Here the CDR3 reads CASSWVREPGYTF. In nucleotides, the CDR3 is TGCGCCAGCAGCTGGGTCAGGGAACCTGGCTACACCTTC. J is TRBJ1-2 and V is TRBV5-1; possible D gene TRBD1, 5 bases. The CDR3 runs to 13 residues. The V gene lost 3 bases and the J gene lost 7 bases, with 13 bases spanning the gap. CDR1 and CDR2 (germline): SGHRS, YFSETQ.

The chain has TRBV25-1 and TRBJ2-7, with 7 bases fitting TRBD1. The germline CDR1 and CDR2 sequences are MGHDK and SYGVNS. The CDR3 spans 13 residues. Trimming took 4 bases from V and 8 from J; bases not matched to a gene: 8. Here the CDR3 reads CASSAGTVNKQYF. As DNA, the CDR3 is TGTGCCAGCAGTGCAGGGACAGTAAATAAGCAGTACTTC.

The chain joins TRBV6-6 to TRBJ1-1; 7 nucleotides match TRBD1. The germline gives CDR1 MNHNY, CDR2 SVGAGI (reference sequence). The CDR3 is 15 residues long. V lost 4 bases and J lost 1; bases outside the gene matches: 6. CDR3 sequence: CASSSGWTGNTEAFF. Here the CDR3 DNA reads TGTGCCAGCAGTTCAGGGTGGACAGGGAACACTGAAGCTTTCTTT.

The V gene is TRBV18, the J gene TRBJ2-3, with 12 bases lining up with TRBD2. This CDR3 spans 16 amino acids. V was pared by 3 bases and J by 1 base, with 2 bases of the junction left unmatched. Germline CDR1 and CDR2: KGHSH and LQKENI. CDR3 nucleotides: TGTGCCAGCTCACCGACTAGCGGGGGAGGCACAGATACGCAGTATTTT. Amino acid sequence: CASSPTSGGGTDTQYF.

With regard to this clone: One end of the junction is discordant with germline, which a read error may explain. This chain joins TRBV5-1 and TRBJ1-2; D is perhaps TRBD1 (5 bases). There are 15 residues in the CDR3. Germline CDR1 and CDR2: SGHRS and YFSETQ. CDR3 protein: CASTLRPTELYGYTF. As DNA, the CDR3 is TGCGCCAGCACCTTGAGACCGACAGAGCTCTATGGCTACACCTTC.

The CDR3 sequence: CASSLGASGGGETQYF. CDR3 DNA sequence: TGCGCCAGCAGCTTGGGCGCTAGCGGGGGGGGAGAGACCCAGTACTTC. This chain uses TRBV5-1 with TRBJ2-5; 12 bases match TRBD2. V was pared by 0 bases and J by 4 bases, with 4 bases of the junction left unmatched. The CDR3 has 16 amino acids. Germline values: CDR1 SGHRS, CDR2 YFSETQ.

This clone was seen just once. The V gene is TRBV14, the J gene TRBJ1-3; tentative D call: TRBD1 (6 bases). CDR3 length equals 16 residues. From germline, CDR1 is SGHDN and CDR2 FVKESK. V was pared by 4 bases and J by 1 base, with 14 bases between. The CDR3 sequence is CASSPIRGESGNTIYF. The CDR3 DNA sequence: TGTGCCAGCAGCCCCATCAGGGGTGAGTCTGGAAACACCATATATTTT.